The clone carrying this TCR beta chain qualifies as medium-sized (0.01 to 0.1%). This entry is derived from a study of spatial heterogeneity in lung cancer. MiXCR, run by TCRdb on the 5' RACE reads, gives a single entry per CDR3 protein. The table records about 19,000 distinct CDR3 sequences, more than 8% of them present only once. Time point here: blood at routine non-recurrence follow-up after resection. Germline CDR1 MGHDK, CDR2 SYGVNS. V gave up 4 bases and J gave up 7 bases, with 7 bases separating them. This CDR3 has 12 residues. The TCR was taken from a female donor with early-stage non-small cell lung cancer. The chain links TRBV25-1 to TRBJ2-2; no clear D. The sample was PBMCs, taken at follow-up. The chain's CDR3 is CASSVRLGELFF. In DNA, the CDR3 is TGTGCCAGCAGTGTTAGGCTCGGGGAGCTGTTTTTT.